Described below is a single T cell receptor beta chain sequence and its context. Its antigen is unknown. The CDR3 loop spans 17 amino acids. Germline lookup yields CDR1 SGHVS and CDR2 FQNEAQ. The data were taken from a study of CXCR3-negative and CXCR3-positive naive CD8 T cells. At the level of the study: Sequencing yielded 120 million to 150 million TRB reads, roughly 1.5 +/- 0.3 million per library.

Notes on the study in general: Partially decreased CXCR3 expression was recorded after cryopreservation, and fresh PBMCs were used in most assays. Whereas memory cells differed, naive CXCR3-negative and CXCR3-positive cells shared similar TRBV-TRBJ usage.

Carrying UMI labels, the TRB cDNA libraries were prepared through 5' RACE. TCRdb reprocessed the 5' RACE reads, with one entry per CDR3 protein and no DNA. Its table lists fewer than 55,000 distinct CDR3 sequences. Naivety in CD8+ T cells corresponded to a CD45RO-CCR7+CD27+CD95- phenotype. The specimen was naive CXCR3- CD8+ T cells from blood. Regarding subset: CD45RO-CCR7+CD27+CD95- naive CD8+ T cells lacking CXCR3 (TNR3-). V is TRBV7-8 and J is TRBJ2-2; the D call of TRBD1 rests on TCRdb alone, since no DNA is present to check it. This sequence was found in a human donor in good health. Some clones in this sample may be carry-over from other donors' samples. CDR3 sequence reads: CARSPAWDRRNTGELFF.